This T cell receptor beta chain was sequenced during a study of CD8+CD57+ T cells in acquired aplastic anemia. Study information: Healthy donors gave 10 million or so reads on average for CD4+ cells.

Germline assignment: CDR1 SGHRS and CDR2 YFSETQ. The CDR3 is 13 residues long. Trimming pared 4 bases from V and 2 bases from J, leaving 9 bases between. TCR beta VDJ and CDR3 profiling used genomic DNA as template. MiXCR was run by TCRdb on the reads, yielding one entry per CDR3 protein. Among 200,000 to 250,000 distinct CDR3 sequences listed, 30% to 40% were seen once. This clonotype showed up many times. Its antigen is unknown. General study results and limits: Any difference that existed in CD8+ Simpson's diversity between patients and controls was not significant. Researchers report that twenty-nine CD8+ CDR3 sequences appeared in both patients and controls.

Sample: sorted CD4+, CD8+, or CD8+CD57+ T cells (not recorded which) from PBMCs. The sequence came from a human donor in good health, serving as a control. The V call is TRBV5-1, the J call TRBJ1-1; D gene ambiguous. Here the CDR3 reads CASSRAANTEAFF. Here the CDR3 DNA reads TGCGCCAGCAGCAGGGCAGCTAACACTGAAGCTTTCTTT.